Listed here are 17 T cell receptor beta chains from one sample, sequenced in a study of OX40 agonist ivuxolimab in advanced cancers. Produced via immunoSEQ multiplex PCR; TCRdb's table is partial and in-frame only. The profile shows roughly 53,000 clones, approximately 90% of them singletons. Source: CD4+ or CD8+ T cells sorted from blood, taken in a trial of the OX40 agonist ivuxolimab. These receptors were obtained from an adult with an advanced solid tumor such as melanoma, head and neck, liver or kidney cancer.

CDR3 DNA: TGTGCCAGCATACCCAGCGGGGCCTACGAGCAGTACTTC. Its protein product is CASIPSGAYEQYF. V usage is TRBV6-5 and J usage is TRBJ2-7; 7 bases agree with TRBD2. The trim removed 7 bases at V and 2 bases at J, leaving 5 bases unmatched. Germline loops: CDR1 MNHEY, CDR2 SVGAGI. The CDR3 runs 13 residues.

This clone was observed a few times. The CDR3 nucleotides read TGTGCCAGCGCCCCTAAAGGGGGACAAACCTACGAGCAGTACTTC. It translates to CASAPKGGQTYEQYF. J is TRBJ2-7 and V is TRBV18, with D possibly TRBD1 on 6 matching bases. V lost 8 bases to trimming and J lost 2 bases, with 19 bases between them. The CDR3 has 15 amino acids. Germline V gene lookup returns CDR1 KGHSH and CDR2 LQKENI.

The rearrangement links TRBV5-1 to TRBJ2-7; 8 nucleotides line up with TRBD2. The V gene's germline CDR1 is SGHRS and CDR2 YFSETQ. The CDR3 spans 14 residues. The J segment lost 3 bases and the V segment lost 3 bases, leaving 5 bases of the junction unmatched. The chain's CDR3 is CASSSGLESYEQYF. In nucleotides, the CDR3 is TGCGCCAGCAGCTCGGGACTAGAGAGCTACGAGCAGTACTTC.

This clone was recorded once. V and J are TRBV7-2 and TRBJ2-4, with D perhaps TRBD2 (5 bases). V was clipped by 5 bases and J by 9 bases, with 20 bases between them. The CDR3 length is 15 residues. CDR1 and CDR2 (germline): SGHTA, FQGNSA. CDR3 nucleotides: TGTGCCAGCAGCCTAAGCGGCGGCTGGCAAGGCATTCAGTACTTC. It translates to CASSLSGGWQGIQYF.

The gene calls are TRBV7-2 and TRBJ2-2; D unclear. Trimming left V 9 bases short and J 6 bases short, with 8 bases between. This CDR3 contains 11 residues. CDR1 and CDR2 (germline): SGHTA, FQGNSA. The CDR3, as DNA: TGTGCCAGTACGGGCCCCGGGGAGCTGTTTTTT. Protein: CASTGPGELFF.

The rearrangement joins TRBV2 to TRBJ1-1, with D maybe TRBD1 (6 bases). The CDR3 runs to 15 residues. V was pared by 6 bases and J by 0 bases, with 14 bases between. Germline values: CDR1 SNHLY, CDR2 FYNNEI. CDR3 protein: CASRPWTAMNTEAFF. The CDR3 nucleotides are TGTGCCAGCAGGCCCTGGACAGCGATGAACACTGAAGCTTTCTTT.

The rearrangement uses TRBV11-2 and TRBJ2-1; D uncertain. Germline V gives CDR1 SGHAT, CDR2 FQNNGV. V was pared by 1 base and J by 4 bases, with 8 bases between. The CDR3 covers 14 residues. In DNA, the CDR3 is TGTGCCAGCAGCTTAGCCTCCGGGTACAATGAGCAGTTCTTC. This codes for CASSLASGYNEQFF.

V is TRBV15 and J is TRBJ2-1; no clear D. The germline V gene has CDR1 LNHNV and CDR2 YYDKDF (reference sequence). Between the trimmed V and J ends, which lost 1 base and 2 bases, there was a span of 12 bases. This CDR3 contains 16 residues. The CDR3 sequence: CATSRVRVGTYNEQFF. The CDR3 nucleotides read TGTGCCACCAGCAGAGTGAGAGTGGGGACCTACAATGAGCAGTTCTTC.

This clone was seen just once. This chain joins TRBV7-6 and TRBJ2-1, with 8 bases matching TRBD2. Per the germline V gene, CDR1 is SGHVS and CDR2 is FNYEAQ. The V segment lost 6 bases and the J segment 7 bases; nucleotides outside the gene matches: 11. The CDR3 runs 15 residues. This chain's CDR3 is CASSVGAGVMNEQFF. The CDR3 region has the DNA TGTGCCAGCAGTGTGGGAGCGGGAGTAATGAATGAGCAGTTCTTC. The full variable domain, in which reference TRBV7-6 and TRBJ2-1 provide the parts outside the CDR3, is GAGVSQSPRYKVTKRGQDVALRCDPISGHVSLYWYRQALGQGPEFLTYFNYEAQQDKSGLPNDRFSAERPEGSISTLTIQRTEQRDSAMYRCASSVGAGVMNEQFFGPGTRLTVL.

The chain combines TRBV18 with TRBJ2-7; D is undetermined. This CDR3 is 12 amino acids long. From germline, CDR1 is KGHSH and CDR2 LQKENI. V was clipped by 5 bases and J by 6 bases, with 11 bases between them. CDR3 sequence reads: CASSRDTGEQYF. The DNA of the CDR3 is TGTGCCAGCTCAAGAGACACGGGCGAGCAGTACTTC. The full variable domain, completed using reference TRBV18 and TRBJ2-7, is NAGVMQNPRHLVRRRGQEARLRCSPMKGHSHVYWYRQLPEEGLKFMVYLQKENIIDESGMPKERFSAEFPKEGPSILRIQQVVRGDSAAYFCASSRDTGEQYFGPGTRLTVT.

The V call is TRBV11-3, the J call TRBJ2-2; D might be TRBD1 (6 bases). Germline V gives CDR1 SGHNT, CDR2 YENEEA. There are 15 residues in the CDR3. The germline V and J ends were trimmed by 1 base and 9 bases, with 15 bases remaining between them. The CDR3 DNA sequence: TGTGCCAGCAGCTTAGGAGGCAGGGGCCCACGGGAGCTGTTTTTT. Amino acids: CASSLGGRGPRELFF.

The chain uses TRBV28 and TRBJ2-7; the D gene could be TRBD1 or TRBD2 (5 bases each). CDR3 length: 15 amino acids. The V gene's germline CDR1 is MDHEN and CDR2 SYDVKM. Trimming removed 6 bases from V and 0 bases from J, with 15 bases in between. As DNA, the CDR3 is TGTGCCAGCAGCCGTGGGGGTGAGTCCTCCTACGAGCAGTACTTC. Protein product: CASSRGGESSYEQYF.

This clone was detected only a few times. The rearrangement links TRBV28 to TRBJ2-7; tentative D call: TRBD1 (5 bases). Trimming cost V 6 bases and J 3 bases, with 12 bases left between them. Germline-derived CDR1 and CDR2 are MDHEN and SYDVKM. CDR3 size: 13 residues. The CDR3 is CASRPVGLYEQYF. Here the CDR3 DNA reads TGTGCCAGCAGGCCCGTGGGGCTCTACGAGCAGTACTTC. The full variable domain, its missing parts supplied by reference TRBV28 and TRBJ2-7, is DVKVTQSSRYLVKRTGEKVFLECVQDMDHENMFWYRQDPGLGLRLIYFSYDVKMKEKGDIPEGYSVSREKKERFSLILESASTNQTSMYLCASRPVGLYEQYFGPGTRLTVT.

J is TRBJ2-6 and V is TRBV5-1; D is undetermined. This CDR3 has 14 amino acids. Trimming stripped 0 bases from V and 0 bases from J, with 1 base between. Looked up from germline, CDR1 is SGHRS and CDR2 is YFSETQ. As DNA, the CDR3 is TGCGCCAGCAGCTTGGGCTCTGGGGCCAACGTCCTGACTTTC. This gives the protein CASSLGSGANVLTF.

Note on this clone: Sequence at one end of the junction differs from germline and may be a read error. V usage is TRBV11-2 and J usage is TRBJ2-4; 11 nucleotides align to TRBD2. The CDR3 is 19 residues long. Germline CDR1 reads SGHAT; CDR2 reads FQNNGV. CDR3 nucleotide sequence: TGTGCCAGCAACTTAGATGGGATAGCGGGAGGGCCAAACCAAAACATTCAGTACTTC. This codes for CASNLDGIAGGPNQNIQYF.

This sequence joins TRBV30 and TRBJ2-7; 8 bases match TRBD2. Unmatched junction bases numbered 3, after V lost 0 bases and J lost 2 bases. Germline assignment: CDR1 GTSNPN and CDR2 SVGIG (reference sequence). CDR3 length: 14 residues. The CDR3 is CAWSVLADTYEQYF. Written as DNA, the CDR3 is TGTGCCTGGAGTGTACTAGCGGACACCTACGAGCAGTACTTC.

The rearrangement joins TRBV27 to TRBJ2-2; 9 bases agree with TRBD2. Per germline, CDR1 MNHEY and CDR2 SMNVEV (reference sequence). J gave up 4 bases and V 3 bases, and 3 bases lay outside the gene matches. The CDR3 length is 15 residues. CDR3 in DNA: TGTGCCAGCAGTTTGGGACTAGCCCGCACCGGGGAGCTGTTTTTT. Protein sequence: CASSLGLARTGELFF.